The 32 T cell receptor beta chains listed next were all sequenced from one sample in a study of OX40 agonist ivuxolimab in advanced cancers. Sequenced by immunoSEQ multiplex PCR; TCRdb stores in-frame clones only, minus some. Among 150,000 to 190,000 clones listed, 90% to 95% were seen once. Sequencing was performed on CD4+ or CD8+ T cells sorted from blood, taken in a trial of the OX40 agonist ivuxolimab. Receptors were obtained from an adult with an advanced solid tumor such as melanoma, head and neck, liver or kidney cancer.

Written as DNA, the CDR3 is TGTGCCAGCAGCTTGGATCGGGGCGCCTACGAGCAGTACTTC. The encoded protein is CASSLDRGAYEQYF. The rearrangement joins TRBV5-4 to TRBJ2-7; D possibly uses TRBD1 or TRBD2 (5 bases each). Germline V gives CDR1 SGHNT, CDR2 YYREEE (reference sequence). V gave up 0 bases and J gave up 2 bases, with 9 bases separating them. The CDR3 totals 14 residues.

The V call is TRBV12-5, the J call TRBJ1-3; a weak D match, TRBD1 (5 bases). In germline, CDR1 is LGHNT, CDR2 FRNRAP. CDR3 size: 14 residues. V lost 0 bases and J 8 bases, leaving 11 bases between the germline ends. CDR3: CASGLVGDRDTIYF. The DNA for the CDR3 is TGTGCTAGTGGTTTGGTTGGGGACCGGGACACCATATATTTT.

The J gene is TRBJ1-4, the V gene TRBV28; D is ambiguous. CDR1 and CDR2 (germline): MDHEN, SYDVKM. This CDR3 spans 12 amino acids. Trimming removed 10 bases at V and 5 bases at J, with 11 bases between. The CDR3 loop is CATRLPNEKLFF. The CDR3 DNA reads TGTGCCACAAGGCTGCCGAATGAAAAACTGTTTTTT.

The V gene is TRBV18, the J gene TRBJ2-5; 8 bases align to TRBD1. The CDR3 totals 15 residues. Germline CDR1 KGHSH, CDR2 LQKENI. V dropped 3 bases and J dropped 5; count of bases not matched to a gene: 8. CDR3 residues: CASSPSGTGGETQYF. The CDR3 nucleotides are TGTGCCAGCTCACCCTCCGGGACAGGCGGGGAGACCCAGTACTTC.

In its sample, this clone was seen once. Germline is not matched at one junction end, which may reflect a read error. The V gene is TRBV7-2, the J gene TRBJ2-5, with 7 bases fitting TRBD2. The CDR3 totals 13 residues. Germline V gives CDR1 SGHTA, CDR2 FQGNSA. The DNA for the CDR3 is TGTGCCAGCAGCCTAGCGGACCAAGAGACCCAGTACTTC. Translating gives CASSLADQETQYF. Supplemented by reference TRBV7-2 and TRBJ2-5, the full variable domain reads GAGVSQSPSNKVTEKGKDVELRCDPISGHTALYWYRQSLGQGLEFLIYFQGNSAPDKSGLPSDRFSAERTGGSVSTLTIQRTQQEDSAVYLCASSLADQETQYFGPGTRLLVL.

This chain links TRBV6-5 with TRBJ2-3; the D gene is possibly TRBD1 (6 bases). The V gene's germline CDR1 is MNHEY and CDR2 SVGAGI. The CDR3 sequence is 14 residues long. V was clipped by 8 bases and J by 4 bases, with 16 bases between them. CDR3 nucleotides: TGTGCCAGCGGGAACCAGGGGATCCCAGATACGCAGTATTTT. Amino acids: CASGNQGIPDTQYF.

The chain is built from TRBV5-6 and TRBJ2-7; a possible D gene is TRBD1 (5 bases). The CDR3 length is 12 residues. V lost 3 bases to trimming and J lost 7 bases, with 11 bases between them. The germline V gene has CDR1 SGHDT and CDR2 YYEEEE. In DNA form, the CDR3 reads TGTGCCAGCAGCTACTACCGACAGGAGCAGTACTTC. Translated, it gives CASSYYRQEQYF.

The chain links TRBV28 to TRBJ2-1; a possible D gene is TRBD1 (8 bases). Germline lookup yields CDR1 MDHEN and CDR2 SYDVKM. The V end was cut by 11 bases, the J end by 5 bases, with 16 bases between. CDR3 length equals 13 residues. The chain's CDR3 is CAGQTGGDNEQFF. The CDR3 nucleotides are TGTGCCGGCCAAACAGGGGGGGACAATGAGCAGTTCTTC.

This clone was picked up a small number of times. V gene TRBV30 combines with J gene TRBJ1-1, with D perhaps TRBD1 (5 bases). This CDR3 spans 13 amino acids. In germline, CDR1 is GTSNPN, CDR2 SVGIG (reference sequence). V lost 3 bases, J lost 0 bases, and 8 bases lay in between. The CDR3 bases are TGTGCCTGGAGGTGGGGGATGAACACTGAAGCTTTCTTT. The encoded protein is CAWRWGMNTEAFF.

J is TRBJ2-7 and V is TRBV9; D is uncertain. Trimming removed 0 bases from V and 5 bases from J, with 12 bases in between. Germline V gene data show CDR1 as SGDLS and CDR2 as YYNGEE. This CDR3 is 14 amino acids long. The CDR3 region is CASSVGASTDEQYF. In DNA form, the CDR3 reads TGTGCCAGCAGCGTAGGAGCGAGTACCGACGAGCAGTACTTC. The variable domain in full, with the rest retrieved from reference TRBV9 and TRBJ2-7, is DSGVTQTPKHLITATGQRVTLRCSPRSGDLSVYWYQQSLDQGLQFLIQYYNGEERAKGNILERFSAQQFPDLHSELNLSSLELGDSALYFCASSVGASTDEQYFGPGTRLTVT.

Remarks on this clone: At the DNA level, this CDR3 is encoded by other sequences in the same sample as well. The chain joins TRBV7-9 to TRBJ1-4, with a weak D call TRBD1 (5 bases). The CDR3 sequence is 14 residues long. Between the trimmed V and J ends, which lost 2 bases and 5 bases, there was a span of 9 bases. CDR1 and CDR2 from the germline V gene are SEHNR and FQNEAQ (reference sequence). The CDR3 sequence: CASSLRGGNEKLFF. CDR3 nucleotide sequence: TGTGCCAGCAGCTTACGGGGCGGGAATGAAAAACTGTTTTTT.

J is TRBJ1-4 and V is TRBV25-1; D is perhaps TRBD1 (5 bases). V was shortened by 1 base and J by 2 bases, with 11 bases between the two germline ends. Germline assignment: CDR1 MGHDK and CDR2 SYGVNS. The CDR3 covers 16 residues. This CDR3 reads CASSESGGRTNEKLFF. CDR3 coding DNA: TGTGCCAGCAGTGAATCCGGGGGTAGGACTAATGAAAAACTGTTTTTT.

The chain has TRBV30 and TRBJ2-7; D unresolved. CDR1 is GTSNPN, CDR2 SVGIG, per germline (reference sequence). This CDR3 has 13 residues. CDR3 nucleotides: TGTGCGCTCTCGTCGTCGGGTCCCTACGAGCAGTACTTC. Residues: CALSSSGPYEQYF.

This chain connects TRBV6-5 to TRBJ1-2; TRBD1 matches 7 bases. Germline assignment: CDR1 MNHEY and CDR2 SVGAGI. The V segment lost 6 bases and the J segment 3 bases; nucleotides outside the gene matches: 10. The CDR3 runs 15 residues. The CDR3 DNA sequence: TGTGCCAGCAGAGACCCGGGACAGTCAGACTATGGCTACACCTTC. Translated: CASRDPGQSDYGYTF.

The chain is built from TRBV5-5 and TRBJ1-4, with 8 bases that match TRBD1. With V trimmed by 1 base and J by 4 bases, 3 bases remained unmatched. The length of the CDR3 is 15 residues. Germline CDR1 SGHKS, CDR2 YYEKEE (reference sequence). The CDR3 here is CASSLMGQVNEKLFF. As DNA, the CDR3 is TGTGCCAGCAGCTTGATGGGACAGGTTAATGAAAAACTGTTTTTT.

This chain connects TRBV27 to TRBJ2-5, with D perhaps TRBD2 (5 bases). Between the trimmed V and J ends, which lost 6 bases and 2 bases, there was a span of 10 bases. This CDR3 is 13 amino acids long. Germline values: CDR1 MNHEY, CDR2 SMNVEV (reference sequence). CDR3 protein: CASRPGLQETQYF. The CDR3 DNA follows: TGTGCCAGCAGGCCCGGACTTCAAGAGACCCAGTACTTC.

The chain carries TRBV7-2 and TRBJ2-5, with a weak D call TRBD2 (5 bases). Trimming left V 2 bases short and J 5 bases short, with 9 bases between. This CDR3 comprises 13 residues. Germline CDR1 reads SGHTA; CDR2 reads FQGNSA. CDR3: CASSLSPGETQYF. In nucleotides, the CDR3 is TGTGCCAGCAGCTTAAGTCCGGGGGAGACCCAGTACTTC.

The chain uses TRBV7-9 and TRBJ2-1; 10 bases agree with TRBD1. CDR1 and CDR2 from the germline V gene are SEHNR and FQNEAQ (reference sequence). V shed 5 bases, J shed 5 bases, and the junction held 9 bases outside the gene matches. The CDR3 totals 16 residues. CDR3 sequence: CASSQTGTGADNEQFF. Written as DNA, the CDR3 is TGTGCCAGCAGCCAAACCGGGACAGGGGCCGACAATGAGCAGTTCTTC.

V and J are TRBV19 and TRBJ1-2; 7 positions agree with TRBD1. The CDR3 has 13 amino acids. Losses at the gene ends were 6 bases for V and 2 bases for J; bases not matched to a gene: 3. CDR1 and CDR2 from the germline V gene are LNHDA and SQIVND (reference sequence). The CDR3 bases are TGTGCCAGTAGCCAGACAGGGAACTATGGCTACACCTTC. Its translation: CASSQTGNYGYTF.

The chain is built from TRBV28 and TRBJ2-5; no clear D. Per the germline V gene, CDR1 is MDHEN and CDR2 is SYDVKM. V shed 2 bases and J shed 2 bases, with 21 bases lying between them. The CDR3 loop spans 18 amino acids. The CDR3 loop reads CASSLRTPYRRLQETQYF. CDR3 nucleotide sequence: TGTGCCAGCAGTTTACGAACCCCCTATAGACGCCTTCAAGAGACCCAGTACTTC.

The chain combines TRBV19 with TRBJ2-3; possibly TRBD1 for D (5 bases). This CDR3 has 14 residues. Germline V lookup: CDR1 LNHDA, CDR2 SQIVND (reference sequence). Trimming left V 8 bases short and J 3 bases short, with 15 bases between. The CDR3 coding sequence is TGTGCCAGTTCCCCAGGGATGGGGACAGATACGCAGTATTTT. It is translated as CASSPGMGTDTQYF. Full variable domain (rest looked up from reference TRBV19 and TRBJ2-3): DGGITQSPKYLFRKEGQNVTLSCEQNLNHDAMYWYRQDPGQGLRLIYYSQIVNDFQKGDIAEGYSVSREKKESFPLTVTSAQKNPTAFYLCASSPGMGTDTQYFGPGTRLTVL.

This clone was recorded once. V and J are TRBV7-2 and TRBJ2-1, with a possible D match to TRBD2 (5 bases). V lost 2 bases, J lost 0 bases, and 8 bases lay in between. The CDR3 totals 15 residues. The V gene's germline CDR1 is SGHTA and CDR2 FQGNSA. The CDR3 sequence: CASSLTRDSYNEQFF. The CDR3, as DNA: TGTGCCAGCAGCTTAACTCGGGACTCCTACAATGAGCAGTTCTTC.

CDR3 residues: CASSPKTGAFTDTQYF. Written as DNA, the CDR3 is TGTGCCAGCTCACCAAAGACAGGGGCCTTCACAGATACGCAGTATTTT. V usage is TRBV18 and J usage is TRBJ2-3; 8 bases are shared with TRBD1. This CDR3 spans 16 amino acids. Germline V gene lookup returns CDR1 KGHSH and CDR2 LQKENI. V was pared by 2 bases and J by 2 bases, with 6 bases of the junction left unmatched.

This clone showed up just once. This chain joins TRBV30 and TRBJ1-1, with unresolved D. V shed 0 bases and J shed 8 bases, with 13 bases lying between them. Germline lookup yields CDR1 GTSNPN and CDR2 SVGIG (reference sequence). This CDR3 region has 13 residues. The CDR3 sequence: CAWSVSSGNEAFF. Here the CDR3 DNA reads TGTGCCTGGAGTGTTTCGTCAGGCAACGAAGCTTTCTTT.

This clone has just one count. The chain carries TRBV27 and TRBJ2-7; D is unclear. The CDR3 totals 17 residues. The germline gives CDR1 MNHEY, CDR2 SMNVEV (reference sequence). Trimming took off 3 bases at V and 0 bases at J, with 18 bases between the two ends. DNA of the CDR3: TGTGCCAGCAGTTTCATACCCCCGGTACAAAGCTCCTACGAGCAGTACTTC. It yields the protein CASSFIPPVQSSYEQYF.

The rearrangement uses TRBV29-1 and TRBJ2-7, with TRBD1 matching over 9 bases. The length of the CDR3 is 12 residues. V was pared by 6 bases and J by 1 base, with 1 base of the junction left unmatched. In germline, CDR1 is SQVTM, CDR2 ANQGSEA. The CDR3 nucleotides read TGCAGCGTGGGACAGGGATCCTACGAGCAGTACTTC. Its protein product is CSVGQGSYEQYF.

The rearrangement uses TRBV6-1 and TRBJ2-3; D is unresolved. This CDR3 comprises 10 residues. Trimming shortened V by 10 bases and J by 0 bases, and 2 bases separated the two germline ends. Per germline, CDR1 MNHNS and CDR2 SASEGT. CDR3: CATSTDTQYF. DNA of the CDR3: TGTGCCACTAGCACAGATACGCAGTATTTT.

The rearrangement uses TRBV7-3 and TRBJ2-1; TRBD2 matches 12 bases. CDR1 and CDR2 (germline): SGHTA, FQGTGA. With V trimmed by 4 bases and J by 7 bases, 5 bases remained unmatched. There are 15 residues in the CDR3. CDR3 DNA sequence: TGTGCCAGCAGCTCTAGCGGGAGGGCCGGGAATGAGCAGTTCTTC. It is translated as CASSSSGRAGNEQFF.

This chain links TRBV11-2 with TRBJ1-1; D might be TRBD1 (5 bases). Between the trimmed V and J ends, which lost 1 base and 4 bases, there was a span of 10 bases. CDR1 SGHAT and CDR2 FQNNGV come from the germline V gene. The length of the CDR3 is 14 residues. This chain's CDR3 is CASSLGGLPTEAFF. As DNA, the CDR3 is TGTGCCAGCAGCTTAGGGGGCCTGCCCACTGAAGCTTTCTTT. Combining the CDR3 with reference TRBV11-2 and TRBJ1-1 gives the whole variable domain EAGVAQSPRYKIIEKRQSVAFWCNPISGHATLYWYQQILGQGPKLLIQFQNNGVVDDSQLPKDRFSAERLKGVDSTLKIQPAKLEDSAVYLCASSLGGLPTEAFFGQGTRLTVV.

In DNA, the CDR3 is TGTGCCAGCAGCGTAGGGTTAGCGGGGGGAAATCAAGAGACCCAGTACTTC. Its translation is CASSVGLAGGNQETQYF. The genes are TRBV9 and TRBJ2-5, with TRBD2 matching 10 bases. This CDR3 is built from 17 residues. J gave up 2 bases and V 0 bases, and 7 bases lay outside the gene matches. Germline lookup yields CDR1 SGDLS and CDR2 YYNGEE.

The rearrangement links TRBV7-9 to TRBJ1-2, with D maybe TRBD1 (5 bases). Germline V gene sequence: CDR1 SEHNR, CDR2 FQNEAQ (reference sequence). The CDR3 sequence is 16 residues long. The V and J ends lost 2 bases and 0 bases respectively, with 13 bases between them. For the CDR3, the DNA is TGTGCCAGCAGCTTAAATCAGGGAGGCACTAACTATGGCTACACCTTC. This codes for CASSLNQGGTNYGYTF.

The gene calls are TRBV7-2 and TRBJ2-7; TRBD2 matches 11 bases. The CDR3 covers 15 residues. The junction had 4 bases not matched to a gene; V was cut back by 6 bases and J by 0 bases. Germline-derived CDR1 and CDR2 are SGHTA and FQGNSA. The DNA for the CDR3 is TGTGCCAGCAGGTCCGGGACTAGCGGCTCCTACGAGCAGTACTTC. Translating gives CASRSGTSGSYEQYF.